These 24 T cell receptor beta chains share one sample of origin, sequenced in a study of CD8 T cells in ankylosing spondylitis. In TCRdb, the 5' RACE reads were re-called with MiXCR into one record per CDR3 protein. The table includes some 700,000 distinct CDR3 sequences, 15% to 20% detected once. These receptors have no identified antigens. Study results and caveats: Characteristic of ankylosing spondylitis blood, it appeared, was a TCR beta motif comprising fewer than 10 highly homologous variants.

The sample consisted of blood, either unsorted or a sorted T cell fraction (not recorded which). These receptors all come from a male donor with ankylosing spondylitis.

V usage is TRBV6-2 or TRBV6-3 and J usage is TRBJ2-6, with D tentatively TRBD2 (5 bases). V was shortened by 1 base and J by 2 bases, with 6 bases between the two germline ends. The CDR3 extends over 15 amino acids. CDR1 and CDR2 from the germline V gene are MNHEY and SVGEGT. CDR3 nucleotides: TGTGCCAGCAGTTACTTCGGGACTGGGGCCAACGTCCTGACTTTC. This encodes CASSYFGTGANVLTF.

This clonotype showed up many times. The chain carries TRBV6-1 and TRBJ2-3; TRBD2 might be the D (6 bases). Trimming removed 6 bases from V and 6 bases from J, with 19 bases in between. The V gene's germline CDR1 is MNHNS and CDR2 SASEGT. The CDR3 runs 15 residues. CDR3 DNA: TGTGCCAGCAGGGGGGGTCGGGAGAGGGAGGATACGCAGTATTTT. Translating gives CASRGGREREDTQYF.

The CDR3 spells CASSYSPGGQKSPYEQYF. The CDR3 DNA reads as TGTGCCAGCAGTTACTCACCCGGGGGCCAAAAATCTCCCTACGAGCAGTACTTC. V usage is TRBV6-5 and J usage is TRBJ2-7; D tentatively fits TRBD1 or TRBD2 (6 bases each). Deletions cut 0 bases from V and 2 bases from J, with 20 bases between. Germline-derived CDR1 and CDR2 are MNHEY and SVGAGI. CDR3 size: 18 residues.

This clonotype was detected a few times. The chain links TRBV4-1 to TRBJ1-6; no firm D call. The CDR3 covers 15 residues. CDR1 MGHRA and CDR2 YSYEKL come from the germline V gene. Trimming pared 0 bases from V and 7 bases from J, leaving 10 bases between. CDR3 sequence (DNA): TGCGCCAGCAGCCAAGAGTTTGTCTCGAATTCACCCCTCCACTTT. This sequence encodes CASSQEFVSNSPLHF.

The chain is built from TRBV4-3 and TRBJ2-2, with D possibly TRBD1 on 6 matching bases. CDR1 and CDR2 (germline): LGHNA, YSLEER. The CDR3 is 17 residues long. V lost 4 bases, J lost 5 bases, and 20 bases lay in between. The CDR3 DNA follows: TGCGCCAGCAGCCCTACCCACAGGGAAGGGTATACCGGGGAGCTGTTTTTT. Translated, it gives CASSPTHREGYTGELFF.

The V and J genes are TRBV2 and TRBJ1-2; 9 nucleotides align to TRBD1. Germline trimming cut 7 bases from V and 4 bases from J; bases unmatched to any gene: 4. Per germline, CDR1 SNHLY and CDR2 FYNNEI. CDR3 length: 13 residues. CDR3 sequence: CASTTGGGYGYTF. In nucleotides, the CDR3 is TGTGCCAGCACGACAGGGGGGGGCTATGGCTACACCTTC. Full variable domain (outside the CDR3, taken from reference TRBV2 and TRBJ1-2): EPEVTQTPSHQVTQMGQEVILRCVPISNHLYFYWYRQILGQKVEFLVSFYNNEISEKSEIFDDQFSVERPDGSNFTLKIRSTKLEDSAMYFCASTTGGGYGYTFGSGTRLTVV.

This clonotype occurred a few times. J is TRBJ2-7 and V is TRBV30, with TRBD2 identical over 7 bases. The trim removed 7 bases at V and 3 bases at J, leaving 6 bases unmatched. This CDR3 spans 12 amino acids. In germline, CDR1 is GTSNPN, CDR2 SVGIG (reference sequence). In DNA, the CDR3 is TGTGCCTATGAAGCGGGGCTCTACGAGCAGTACTTC. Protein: CAYEAGLYEQYF.

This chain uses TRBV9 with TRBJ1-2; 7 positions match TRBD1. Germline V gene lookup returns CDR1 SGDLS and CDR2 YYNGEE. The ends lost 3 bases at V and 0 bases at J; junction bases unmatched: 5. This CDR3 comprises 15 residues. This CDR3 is CASSGWTGPNYGYTF. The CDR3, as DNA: TGTGCCAGCAGCGGGTGGACAGGCCCTAACTATGGCTACACCTTC.

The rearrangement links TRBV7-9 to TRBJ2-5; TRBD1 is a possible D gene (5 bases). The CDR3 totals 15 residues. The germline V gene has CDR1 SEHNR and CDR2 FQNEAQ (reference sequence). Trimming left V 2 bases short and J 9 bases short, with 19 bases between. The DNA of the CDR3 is TGTGCCAGCAGCTTAACGTCGACAGCGCCGGTGGCCCAGTACTTC. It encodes CASSLTSTAPVAQYF.

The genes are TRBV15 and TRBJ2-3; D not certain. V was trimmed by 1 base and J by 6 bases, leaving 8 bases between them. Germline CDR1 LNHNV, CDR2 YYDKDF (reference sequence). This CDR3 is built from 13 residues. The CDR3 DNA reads TGTGCCACCAGCAGAGGTGCGTGGGATACGCAGTATTTT. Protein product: CATSRGAWDTQYF.

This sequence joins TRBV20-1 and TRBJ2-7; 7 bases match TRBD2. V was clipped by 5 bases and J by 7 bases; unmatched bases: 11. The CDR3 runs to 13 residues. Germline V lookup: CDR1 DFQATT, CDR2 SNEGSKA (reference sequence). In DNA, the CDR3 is TGCAGTGCTTTCCTAGCGGTTTTACGAGAGCAGTACTTC. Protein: CSAFLAVLREQYF.

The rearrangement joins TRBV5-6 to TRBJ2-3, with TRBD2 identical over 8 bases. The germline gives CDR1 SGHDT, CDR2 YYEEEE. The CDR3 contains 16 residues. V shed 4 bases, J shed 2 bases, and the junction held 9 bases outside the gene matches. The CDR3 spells CASSPISGALTDTQYF. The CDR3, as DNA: TGTGCCAGCAGCCCCATTAGCGGGGCGCTCACAGATACGCAGTATTTT.

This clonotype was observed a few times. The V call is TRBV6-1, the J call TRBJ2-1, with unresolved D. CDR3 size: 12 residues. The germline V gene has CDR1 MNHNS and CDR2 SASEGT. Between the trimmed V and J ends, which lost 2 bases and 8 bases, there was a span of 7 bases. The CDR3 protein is CASSEQVYEQFF. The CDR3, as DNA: TGTGCCAGCAGTGAACAAGTGTATGAGCAGTTCTTC.

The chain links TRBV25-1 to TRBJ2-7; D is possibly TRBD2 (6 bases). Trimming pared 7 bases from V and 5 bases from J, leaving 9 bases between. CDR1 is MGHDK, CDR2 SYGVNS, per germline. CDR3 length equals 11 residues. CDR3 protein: CASTLAHEQYF. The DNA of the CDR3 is TGTGCCAGCACCCTAGCGCACGAGCAGTACTTC.

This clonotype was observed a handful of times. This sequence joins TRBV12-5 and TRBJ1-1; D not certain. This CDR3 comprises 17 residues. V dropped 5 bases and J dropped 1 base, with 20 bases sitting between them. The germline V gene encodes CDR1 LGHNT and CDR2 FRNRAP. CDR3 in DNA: TGTGCTAGTGGTCTGGGCCACAAGGAGGGAAAGAACACTGAAGCTTTCTTT. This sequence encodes CASGLGHKEGKNTEAFF.

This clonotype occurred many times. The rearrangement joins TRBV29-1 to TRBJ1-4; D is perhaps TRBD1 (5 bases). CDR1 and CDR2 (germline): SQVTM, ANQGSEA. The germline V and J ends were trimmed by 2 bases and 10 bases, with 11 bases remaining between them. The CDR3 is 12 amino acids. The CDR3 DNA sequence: TGCAGCGTTGAATTGCAGGGTGGAAAACTGTTTTTT. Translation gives CSVELQGGKLFF.

The CDR3 sequence is CASSPSDRNTDTQYF. The CDR3 DNA is TGTGCCAGCAGCCCTAGTGACAGGAACACAGATACGCAGTATTTT. V gene TRBV7-2 combines with J gene TRBJ2-3; D might be TRBD1 (6 bases). The CDR3 is made up of 15 amino acids. The ends were cut back, 5 bases at V and 2 bases at J, with 14 bases in the middle. CDR1 is SGHTA and CDR2 is FQGNSA in the germline V gene.

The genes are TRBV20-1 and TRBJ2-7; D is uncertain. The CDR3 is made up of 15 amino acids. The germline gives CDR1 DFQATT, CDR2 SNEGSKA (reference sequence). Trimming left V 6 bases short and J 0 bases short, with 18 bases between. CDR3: CSAVEVGKSSYEQYF. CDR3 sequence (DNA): TGCAGTGCCGTAGAAGTTGGGAAAAGCTCCTACGAGCAGTACTTC.

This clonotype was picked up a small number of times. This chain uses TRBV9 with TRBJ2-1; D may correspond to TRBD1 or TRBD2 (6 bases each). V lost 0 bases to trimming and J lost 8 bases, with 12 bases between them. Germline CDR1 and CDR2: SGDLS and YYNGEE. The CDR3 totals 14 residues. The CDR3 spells CASSVAGARDEQFF. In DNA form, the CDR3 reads TGTGCCAGCAGCGTAGCGGGGGCCCGTGATGAGCAGTTCTTC.

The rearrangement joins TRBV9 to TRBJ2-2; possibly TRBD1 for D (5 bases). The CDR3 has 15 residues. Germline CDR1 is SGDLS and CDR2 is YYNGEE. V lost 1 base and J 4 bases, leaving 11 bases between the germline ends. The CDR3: CASSVIQGGTGELFF. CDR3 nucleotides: TGTGCCAGCAGCGTAATCCAGGGCGGCACCGGGGAGCTGTTTTTT.

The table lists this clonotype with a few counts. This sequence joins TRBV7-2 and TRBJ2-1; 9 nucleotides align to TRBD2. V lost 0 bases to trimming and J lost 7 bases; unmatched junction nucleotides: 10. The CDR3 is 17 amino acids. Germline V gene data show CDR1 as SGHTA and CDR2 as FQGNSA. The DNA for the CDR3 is TGTGCCAGCAGCTTAGCGGGCAGCGGGGGGCTGTTAAATGAGCAGTTCTTC. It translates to CASSLAGSGGLLNEQFF.

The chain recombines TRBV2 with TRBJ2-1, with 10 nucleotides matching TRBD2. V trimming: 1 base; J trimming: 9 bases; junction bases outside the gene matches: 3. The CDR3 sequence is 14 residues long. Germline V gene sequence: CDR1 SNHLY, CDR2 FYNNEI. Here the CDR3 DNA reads TGTGCCAGCAGTGAAGAGGCTAGCGGGGGTGAGCAGTTCTTC. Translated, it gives CASSEEASGGEQFF.

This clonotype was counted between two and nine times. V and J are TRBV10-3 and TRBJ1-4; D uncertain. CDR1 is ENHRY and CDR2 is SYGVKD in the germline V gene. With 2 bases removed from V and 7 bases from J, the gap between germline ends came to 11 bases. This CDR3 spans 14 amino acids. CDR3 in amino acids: CAISEGREGEKLFF. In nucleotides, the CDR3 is TGTGCCATCAGTGAGGGACGTGAGGGTGAAAAACTGTTTTTT.

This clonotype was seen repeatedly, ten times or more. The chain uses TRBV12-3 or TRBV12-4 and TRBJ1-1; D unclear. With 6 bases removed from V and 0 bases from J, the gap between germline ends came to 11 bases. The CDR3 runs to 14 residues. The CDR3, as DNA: TGTGCCAGCAGCCCCGTTGGATTGAACACTGAAGCTTTCTTT. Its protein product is CASSPVGLNTEAFF.